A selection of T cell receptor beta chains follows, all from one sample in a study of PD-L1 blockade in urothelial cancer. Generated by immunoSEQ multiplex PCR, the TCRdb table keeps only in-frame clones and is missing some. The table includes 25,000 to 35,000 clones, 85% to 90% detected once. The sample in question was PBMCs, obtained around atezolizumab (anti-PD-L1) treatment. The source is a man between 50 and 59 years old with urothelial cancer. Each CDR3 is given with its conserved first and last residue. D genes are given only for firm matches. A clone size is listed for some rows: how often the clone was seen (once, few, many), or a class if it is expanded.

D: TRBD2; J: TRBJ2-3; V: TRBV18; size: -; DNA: TGTGCCAGCTCACCTCTCGGGACTAGCGCGGCAGATACGCAGTATTTT; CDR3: CASSPLGTSAADTQYF
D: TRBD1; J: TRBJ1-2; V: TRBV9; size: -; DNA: TGTGCCAGCAGCCCCCCCACAGGGGCTAACTATGGCTACACCTTC; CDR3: CASSPPTGANYGYTF
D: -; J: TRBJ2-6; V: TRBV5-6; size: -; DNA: TGTGCCAGCAGCTTGGGGGCGTCTGGGGCCAACGTCCTGACTTTC; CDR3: CASSLGASGANVLTF
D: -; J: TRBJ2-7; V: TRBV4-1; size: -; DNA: TGCGCCAGCAGCCCCCGGGGGGCGGGAGTTCACGAGCAGTACTTC; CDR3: CASSPRGAGVHEQYF
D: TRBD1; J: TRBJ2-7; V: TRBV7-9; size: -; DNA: TGTGCCAGCAGCTATCGGGACAGGGGGTTGTACGAGCAGTACTTC; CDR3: CASSYRDRGLYEQYF
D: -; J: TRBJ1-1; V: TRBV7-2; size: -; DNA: TGTGCCAGCAGCTCAAATCCGGGTACTGAAGCTTTCTTT; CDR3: CASSSNPGTEAFF
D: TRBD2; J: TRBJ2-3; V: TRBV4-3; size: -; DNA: TGCGCCAGCAGCCAAGGATTACTAGCGGGTGCGGGGAATACGCAGTATTTT; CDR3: CASSQGLLAGAGNTQYF
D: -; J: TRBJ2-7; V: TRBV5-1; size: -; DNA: TGCGCCAGCAGCTTTGAGGGCTACGAGCAGTACTTC; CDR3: CASSFEGYEQYF
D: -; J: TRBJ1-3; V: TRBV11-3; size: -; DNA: TGTGCCAGCAGCCAAGGGAGGACCATATATTTT; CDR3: CASSQGRTIYF
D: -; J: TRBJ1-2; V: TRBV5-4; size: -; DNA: TGTGCCGTCACAGACAACTATGGCTACACCTTC; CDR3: CAVTDNYGYTF
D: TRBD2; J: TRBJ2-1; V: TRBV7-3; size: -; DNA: TGTGCCAGCAGCCTAGCGGGGGGCCGGAATGAGCAGTTCTTC; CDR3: CASSLAGGRNEQFF
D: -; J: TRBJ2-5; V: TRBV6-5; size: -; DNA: TGTGCCAGCAGTTACACGAAACTCCCGCGGGAGACCCAGTACTTC; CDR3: CASSYTKLPRETQYF
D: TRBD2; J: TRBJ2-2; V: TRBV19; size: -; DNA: TGTGCCAGTAGTATAGGACTAGCTGCCGCCACCGGGGAGCTGTTTTTT; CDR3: CASSIGLAAATGELFF
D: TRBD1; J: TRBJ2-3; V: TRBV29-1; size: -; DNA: TGCAGCGTGGGGGCCGGGACAGACACAGATACGCAGTATTTT; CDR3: CSVGAGTDTDTQYF
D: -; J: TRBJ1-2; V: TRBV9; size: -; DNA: TGTGCCTCAGCAGCGCCACTACAGGGTCGAGGCTACACCTTC; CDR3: CASAAPLQGRGYTF
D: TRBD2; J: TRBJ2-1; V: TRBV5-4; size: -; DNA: TGTGCCAGCAGCTTGGTAAAAGGCCTAGCGGGGTACAATGAGCAGTTCTTC; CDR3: CASSLVKGLAGYNEQFF
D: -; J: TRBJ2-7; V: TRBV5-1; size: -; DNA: TGCGCCAGCAGCGCTGACTGGGAACGGGGGAAGTACTTC; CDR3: CASSADWERGKYF
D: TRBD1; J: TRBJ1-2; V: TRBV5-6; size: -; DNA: TGTGCCAGCAGCTTGGGACAGGGGGACTATGGCTACACCTTC; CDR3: CASSLGQGDYGYTF
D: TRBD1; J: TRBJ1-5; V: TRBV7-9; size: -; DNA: TGTGCCAGCAGCCAACCAAAGGACAGGCCACCCCCAGGTACCCAGCATTTT; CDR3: CASSQPKDRPPPGTQHF
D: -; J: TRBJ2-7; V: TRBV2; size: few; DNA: TGTGCCAGCAGGACTGGATCCTACGAGCAGTACTTC; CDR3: CASRTGSYEQYF
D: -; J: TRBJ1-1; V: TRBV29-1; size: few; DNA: TGCAGCGTAGCTTTTGCTAACACTGAAGCTTTCTTT; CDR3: CSVAFANTEAFF
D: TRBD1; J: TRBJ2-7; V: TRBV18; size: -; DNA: TGTGCCAGCTCCCACGACAAGGGGGCGAGCGAGCAGTACTTC; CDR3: CASSHDKGASEQYF
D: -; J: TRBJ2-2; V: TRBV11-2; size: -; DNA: TGTGCCAGCAGCTCCGGGGGTACCGGGGAGCTGTTTTTT; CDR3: CASSSGGTGELFF
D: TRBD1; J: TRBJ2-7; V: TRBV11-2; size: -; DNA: TGTGCCAGCAGCTTAGATCCAGGGGGCTACGAGCAGTACTTC; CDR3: CASSLDPGGYEQYF
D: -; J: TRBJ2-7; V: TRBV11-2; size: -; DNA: TGTGCCAGCAGCCGGGAGATAATCTACGAGCAGTACTTC; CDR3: CASSREIIYEQYF
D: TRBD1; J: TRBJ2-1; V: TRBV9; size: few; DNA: TGTGCCAGCAGCGTAGGTGGAGGAGGACAGGGGTTCAATGAGCAGTTCTTC; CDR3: CASSVGGGGQGFNEQFF
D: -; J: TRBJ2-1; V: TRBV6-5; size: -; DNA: TGTGCCAGCTGCCCACAGGGAAGTGCCTACAATGAGCAGTTCTTC; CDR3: CASCPQGSAYNEQFF
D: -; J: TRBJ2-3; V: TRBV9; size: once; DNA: TGTGCCAGCAGCGCTTCCACTAGCACAGATACGCAGTATTTT; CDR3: CASSASTSTDTQYF
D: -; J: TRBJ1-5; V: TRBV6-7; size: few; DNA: TGTGCCAGCAGTTTCCTTTCAATGGGCTTTTTTCAGCCCCAGCATTTT; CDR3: CASSFLSMGFFQPQHF
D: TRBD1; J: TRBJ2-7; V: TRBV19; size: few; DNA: TGTGCCAGTAGTATGGTGAGGGACAGGAACACCTACGAGCAGTACTTC; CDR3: CASSMVRDRNTYEQYF
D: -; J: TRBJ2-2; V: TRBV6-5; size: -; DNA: TGTGCCAGCAGTTACCCCGGCACCGGGGAGCTGTTTTTT; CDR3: CASSYPGTGELFF
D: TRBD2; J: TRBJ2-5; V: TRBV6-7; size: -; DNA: TGTGCCAGCAGTTACACGGGAGGGCAACAAGAGACCCAGTACTTC; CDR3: CASSYTGGQQETQYF
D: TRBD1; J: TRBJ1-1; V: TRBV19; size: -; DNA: TGTGCCAGTAGTGCCGGACAGGGTGTGGGAAAAAACACTGAAGCTTTCTTT; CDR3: CASSAGQGVGKNTEAFF
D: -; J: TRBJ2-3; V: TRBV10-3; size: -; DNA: TGTGCCATCAGTGAGTCGACGACAGGCACAGATACGCAGTATTTT; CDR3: CAISESTTGTDTQYF
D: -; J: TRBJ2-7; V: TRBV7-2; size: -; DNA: TGTGCCAGCAGCTTAAACAGCCAAGGCCGCTTCGAGCAGTACTTC; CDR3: CASSLNSQGRFEQYF
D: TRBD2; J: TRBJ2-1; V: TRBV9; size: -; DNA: TGTGCCAGCAGCGAGGTCGCGGGAGCTCAGTTTTACAATGAGCAGTTCTTC; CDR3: CASSEVAGAQFYNEQFF
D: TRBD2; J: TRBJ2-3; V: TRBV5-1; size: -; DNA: TGCGCCAGCAGCTTGTACGCTTTGGGGACTAGCGGACAATATACGCAGTATTTT; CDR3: CASSLYALGTSGQYTQYF
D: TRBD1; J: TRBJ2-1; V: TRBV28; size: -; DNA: TGTGCCAGCACCGCCGCCCCTGGGACAGCCTACAATGAGCAGTTCTTC; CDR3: CASTAAPGTAYNEQFF
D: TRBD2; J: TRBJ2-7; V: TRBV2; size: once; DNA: TGTGCCAGCAGTGGACAGGGGCGCGGTAGCGGGGGGAGCTCCTACGAGCAGTACTTC; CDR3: CASSGQGRGSGGSSYEQYF
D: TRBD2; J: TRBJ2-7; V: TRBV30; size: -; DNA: TGTGCCTGGACCGAAGTAGCGGGAGGGTACGAGCAGTACTTC; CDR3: CAWTEVAGGYEQYF
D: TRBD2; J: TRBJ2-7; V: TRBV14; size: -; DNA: TGTGCCAGCAGCCAAGATCGGCGACTAGCGGGGGGACACTACGAGCAGTACTTC; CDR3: CASSQDRRLAGGHYEQYF
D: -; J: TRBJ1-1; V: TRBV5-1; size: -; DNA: TGCGCCAGCAGCTCGGGGTTGACTGAAGCTTTCTTT; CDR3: CASSSGLTEAFF
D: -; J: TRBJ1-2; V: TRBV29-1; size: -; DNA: TGCAGCGTTGGGCAGGGAATTGGACCCAGTGGCTACACCTTC; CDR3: CSVGQGIGPSGYTF
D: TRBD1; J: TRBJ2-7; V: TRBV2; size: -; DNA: TGTGCCAGCTTCCCCACAGGGGGCTGGGAGCAGTACTTC; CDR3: CASFPTGGWEQYF
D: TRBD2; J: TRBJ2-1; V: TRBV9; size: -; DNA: TGTGCCAGCAGCGCGGGGGGAGTGGGGAATGAGCAGTTCTTC; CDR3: CASSAGGVGNEQFF
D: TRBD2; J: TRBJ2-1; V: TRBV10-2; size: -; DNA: TGCGCCAGCAGAAGACTAGCGAATTGGGGAGGCTCCTACAATGAGCAGTTCTTC; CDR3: CASRRLANWGGSYNEQFF
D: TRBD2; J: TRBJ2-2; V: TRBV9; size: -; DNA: TGTGCCAGCAGCGAGGGCGGGGGGGTGAACACCGGGGAGCTGTTTTTT; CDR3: CASSEGGGVNTGELFF
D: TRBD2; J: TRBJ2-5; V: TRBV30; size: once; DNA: TGTGCCTGGAGTTGGGGGGGGTTACAAGAGACCCAGTACTTC; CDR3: CAWSWGGLQETQYF
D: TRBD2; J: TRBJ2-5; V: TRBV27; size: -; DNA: TGTGCCAGCAGTTTTTTGGGACTAGCGGGACACCAAGAGACCCAGTACTTC; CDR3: CASSFLGLAGHQETQYF
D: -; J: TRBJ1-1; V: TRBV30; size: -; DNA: TGTGCCTGGAGACAAACCGAAGCTTTCTTT; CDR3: CAWRQTEAFF
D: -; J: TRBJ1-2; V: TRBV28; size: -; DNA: TGTGCCAGCACCCCCGGCTATGGCTACACCTTC; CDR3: CASTPGYGYTF
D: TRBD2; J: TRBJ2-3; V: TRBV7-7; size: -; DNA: TGTGCCAGCAGCTTCGGTAGCGGGGGTACAGATACGCAGTATTTT; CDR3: CASSFGSGGTDTQYF
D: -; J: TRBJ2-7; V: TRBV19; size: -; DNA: TGTGCCAGTAGTGGGACACTGAAGCCCTACGAGCAGTACTTC; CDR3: CASSGTLKPYEQYF
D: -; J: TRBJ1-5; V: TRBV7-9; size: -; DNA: TGTGCCAGCAGCTTAATCAGTCAGCCCCAGCATTTT; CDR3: CASSLISQPQHF
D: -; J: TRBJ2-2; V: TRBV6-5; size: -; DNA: TGTGCCAGCTCGGACAAATTTTCTTACACCGGGGAGCTGTTTTTT; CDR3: CASSDKFSYTGELFF
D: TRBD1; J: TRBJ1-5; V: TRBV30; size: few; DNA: TGTGCCTACCGGGACAGGGCTATGAATCAGCCCCAGCATTTT; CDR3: CAYRDRAMNQPQHF
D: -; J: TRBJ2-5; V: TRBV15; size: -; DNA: TGTGCCACCAGCAGAGATCCCTGGGGCATAAAAGAGACCCAGTACTTC; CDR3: CATSRDPWGIKETQYF
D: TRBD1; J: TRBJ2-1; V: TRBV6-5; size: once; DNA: TGTGCCAGCAGTTACGGACAGGGGGCCAATGAGCAGTTCTTC; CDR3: CASSYGQGANEQFF
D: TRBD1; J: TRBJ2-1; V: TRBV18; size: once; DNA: TGTGCCAGCTCACCGATTCCCACGGGACAGGGCTACAATGAGCAGTTCTTC; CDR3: CASSPIPTGQGYNEQFF